This section outlines one T cell receptor beta chain sequence together with its context. Its target antigen remains unknown. Per-nucleotide qualities are absent, and no much larger clonotype sits a single base away. Whole blood was collected in K2EDTA tubes by collaborating institutions according to the institutions' own protocols. For TCRbeta analysis, collaborators shipped samples in one of three forms: frozen whole blood, isolated PBMCs, or DNA extracted from either of those sample types. TCRbeta CDR3 regions were amplified from genomic DNA by means of the immunoSEQ Assay, a bias-controlled multiplex PCR. Processing in the source paper ran as follows. Nucleated cell counts per sample were estimated from amplification of reference gene primers within the assay. Sequence reads were collapsed and filtered to measure the absolute abundance of every unique TCRbeta CDR3 rearrangement. Productive Simpson clonality was computed per sample as the square root of Simpson's diversity index over productive rearrangements. TCRdb carries this immuneACCESS record with in-frame sequences only. Its versions omit some clonotypes, under half of them owing to an unresolved V gene in the studies checked, with the rest unexplained. The DNA gave D and trimming, while V, J and clone size come from that table. This sample comprises tens of thousands of clones, roughly nine tenths of them detected only once. About 15% of the sample is taken by the ten largest.

This record comes from a study of blood T cell repertoires in COVID-19 (dated by TCRdb to 2018 to 2020). Background for the entire study: Collaborator samples came from the United States, Italy and Spain and covered acute and convalescent phases of COVID-19. The prospective study material was composed of cDNA or gDNA derived from T cells, B-cell-depleted T cells, or PBMCs. Subjects who had been exposed to COVID-19, were actively infected with it, or had recovered from it provided the deeply sampled blood TCRbeta repertoires that made up the dataset. The repertoires were released in a freely available public database meant as a resource for research on the immune response to SARS-CoV-2. Samples came from the ongoing ImmuneRACE study (first 160 participants) plus 1,254 subjects from 6 global collaborators. The sample metadata nearly always contained a de-identified subject ID, COVID-19 status, age in years and sex. HLA class I and class II types, where available, came from metadata supplied by the sample provider rather than from assay-based typing. Beyond this particular receptor, the publication reports: The amount of clinical and demographic metadata varied by source and participant and was provided uncurated.

V is cut back by 6 bases and J by 8 bases, with 7 bases in the junction unmatched. Measured from the cysteine to the phenylalanine, the CDR3 is 14 residues long. Just CDR3 DNA is preserved here, 42 bases in frame from base 1. Taken from the germline V gene, the CDR1 and CDR2 loops are SNHLY and FYNNEI. The TCR sequence derives from a woman aged 25 to 39 in a cohort sampled during active COVID-19. In this chain, TRBV2 is recombined with TRBJ1-4; TRBD1 lines up with 9 middle nucleotides. Sequencing input: peripheral blood. The CDR3 corresponds to CASRPDRGGEKLFF. In nucleotide form, the sequence is TGTGCCAGCAGGCCGGACAGGGGAGGGGAAAAACTGTTTTTT.